This TCR beta chain was captured by sequencing in a study of OX40 agonist ivuxolimab in advanced cancers. Study as a whole: Three dose-escalation patients had partial responses: one with hepatocellular carcinoma and two with cutaneous melanoma. General study findings and limits: At doses 0.1 to 3.0 mg/kg, CD4+ and CD8+ clones expanded.

Turning to this clone: What it binds is not known.

Some clones are missing from TCRdb's copy, which holds only in-frame ones; the method was immunoSEQ multiplex PCR. Of some 70,000 clones in the sample, approximately 86% were seen once. The CDR3 is made up of 13 amino acids. Germline values: CDR1 WSHSY, CDR2 SAAADI. The V end lost 2 bases, the J end lost 3 bases, and 8 bases lay between the germline ends. Here the sequenced sample was CD4+ or CD8+ T cells sorted from blood, taken in a trial of the OX40 agonist ivuxolimab. The V call is TRBV10-2, the J call TRBJ2-7; D perhaps matches TRBD2 (5 bases). This clonotype originated in an adult with an advanced solid tumor such as melanoma, head and neck, liver or kidney cancer. The DNA of the CDR3 is TGCGCCAGCAGTGAGGAGCGGAACTACGAGCAGTACTTC. Protein product: CASSEERNYEQYF.